The rows below give T cell receptor beta chains drawn from one sample of a study of blood T cell repertoires in COVID-19. Profiling relied on immunoSEQ multiplex PCR, and the TCRdb table lists in-frame clones only, not all of them. The table includes 300,000 to 450,000 clones, approximately 87% detected once. The sequenced sample consisted of PBMCs or T cells enriched from blood (not recorded which). These receptors originate from a man aged 25 to 40 who had recovered from COVID-19. CDR3s include the opening cysteine and the closing phenylalanine or tryptophan. The order of the fields is J gene, V gene, clone size, D gene, CDR3 DNA, CDR3 protein. D genes are given only for firm matches. Not all rows give a size; the values are once, few, many and, for expanded clones, a class.

J: TRBJ1-5; V: TRBV9; size: .; D: .; DNA: TGTGCCAGCAGCGGGGGAGCCCTAGAGCCCCAGCATTTT; CDR3: CASSGGALEPQHF
J: TRBJ2-5; V: TRBV27; size: .; D: TRBD1; DNA: TGTGCCAGCAGTTTGAGGGCAGGGGGCTTGAAGGAGACCCAGTACTTC; CDR3: CASSLRAGGLKETQYF
J: TRBJ1-1; V: TRBV10-3; size: .; D: TRBD1; DNA: TGTGCCATCAGTCCCGGGACAGGTACCCCTGAAGCTTTCTTT; CDR3: CAISPGTGTPEAFF
J: TRBJ1-1; V: TRBV30; size: .; D: .; DNA: TGTGCCTGGAGTCAGCAGGGGAGCACTGAAGCTTTCTTT; CDR3: CAWSQQGSTEAFF
J: TRBJ1-1; V: TRBV6-5; size: .; D: .; DNA: TGTGCCAGCAGTTACCAGGGTCTTGAAGCTTTCTTT; CDR3: CASSYQGLEAFF
J: TRBJ2-7; V: TRBV4-1; size: .; D: TRBD1; DNA: TGCGCCAGCAGCCCCGGACAGGGCGCGGACGAGCAGTACTTC; CDR3: CASSPGQGADEQYF
J: TRBJ1-1; V: TRBV10-3; size: .; D: .; DNA: TGTGCCATCAGTGATGGGAGGCTTGTCGCTGAAGCTTTCTTT; CDR3: CAISDGRLVAEAFF
J: TRBJ2-1; V: TRBV7-8; size: .; D: .; DNA: TGTGCCAGCAGCTTAGTTCCGGCCTCGACATACAATGAGCAGTTCTTC; CDR3: CASSLVPASTYNEQFF
J: TRBJ1-1; V: TRBV12-5; size: once; D: .; DNA: TGTGCTAGTGGTTTGGTATGGGGAGCCACTGAAGCTTTCTTT; CDR3: CASGLVWGATEAFF
J: TRBJ1-1; V: TRBV3-1/TRBV3-2; size: .; D: .; DNA: TGTGCCAGCAGCTCCGACAAGAACACTGAAGCTTTCTTT; CDR3: CASSSDKNTEAFF
J: TRBJ1-2; V: TRBV7-2; size: .; D: .; DNA: TGTGCCAGCAGCTTAGGCCGGGTAACTAACTATGGCTACACCTTC; CDR3: CASSLGRVTNYGYTF
J: TRBJ1-2; V: TRBV3-1/TRBV3-2; size: once; D: .; DNA: TGTGCCAGCAGCCCAGGACAGTATGGCTACACCTTC; CDR3: CASSPGQYGYTF
J: TRBJ1-5; V: TRBV7-2; size: .; D: .; DNA: TGTGCCAGCAGCTTGGACATTGGGGGGATTTCGCCCCAGCATTTT; CDR3: CASSLDIGGISPQHF
J: TRBJ1-5; V: TRBV7-9; size: .; D: .; DNA: TGTGCCAGCAGCTTAGAGGAGGGACAGCCCCAGCATTTT; CDR3: CASSLEEGQPQHF
J: TRBJ2-1; V: TRBV6-4; size: .; D: .; DNA: TGTGCCAGCAGTCCCCTGCGGGGCGACTACAATGAGCAGTTCTTC; CDR3: CASSPLRGDYNEQFF
J: TRBJ2-5; V: TRBV29-1; size: .; D: TRBD1; DNA: TGCAGCGTTGACTGGGGGACAGAAGAGACCCAGTACTTC; CDR3: CSVDWGTEETQYF
J: TRBJ1-1; V: TRBV4-1; size: .; D: TRBD1; DNA: TGCGCCAGCAGCCAAGTCAACAGGGGGCTGATGAACACTGAAGCTTTCTTT; CDR3: CASSQVNRGLMNTEAFF
J: TRBJ2-5; V: TRBV7-2; size: .; D: TRBD2; DNA: TGTGCCAGCAGCCGGTTATCAAGCGGGGCTTGGGAGACCCAGTACTTC; CDR3: CASSRLSSGAWETQYF
J: TRBJ2-7; V: TRBV21-1; size: .; D: .; DNA: TGTGCCAGCAGCAAAGCACGGGACTACGAGCAGTACTTC; CDR3: CASSKARDYEQYF
J: TRBJ1-5; V: TRBV27; size: .; D: TRBD1; DNA: TGTGCCAGCAGTCCCTGGACAGGGCGTCAGCCCCAGCATTTT; CDR3: CASSPWTGRQPQHF
J: TRBJ1-1; V: TRBV29-1; size: .; D: .; DNA: TGCAGCGTTGAAGTCCCCCCCCGAGAAGAAGCTTTCTTT; CDR3: CSVEVPPREEAFF
J: TRBJ1-2; V: TRBV9; size: .; D: .; DNA: TGTGCCAGCAGCGCCTGGGGGGGAGGCTACACCTTC; CDR3: CASSAWGGGYTF
J: TRBJ1-2; V: TRBV4-1; size: .; D: .; DNA: TGCGCCAGCAGCCGAACGAGAGTGGAGGACGGCCGCTATGGCTACACCTTC; CDR3: CASSRTRVEDGRYGYTF
J: TRBJ1-2; V: TRBV5-1; size: .; D: .; DNA: TGCGCCAGCAGCCCCCACAGGGACAACTATGGCTACACCTTC; CDR3: CASSPHRDNYGYTF
J: TRBJ1-1; V: TRBV6-5; size: .; D: .; DNA: TGTGCCACCGACAGAGATGGGATGAACACTGAAGCTTTCTTT; CDR3: CATDRDGMNTEAFF
J: TRBJ1-5; V: TRBV6-6; size: .; D: TRBD1; DNA: TGTGCCAGCAGCAGGGGACAGGGGGCGATTGGTCAGCCCCAGCATTTT; CDR3: CASSRGQGAIGQPQHF
J: TRBJ1-1; V: TRBV15; size: .; D: .; DNA: TGTGCCACCAGCAGAACGGTTCTGGAGAAGAACACTGAAGCTTTCTTT; CDR3: CATSRTVLEKNTEAFF
J: TRBJ1-1; V: TRBV27; size: .; D: .; DNA: TGTGCCAGCAGTTTCAGGGAGAACACTGAAGCTTTCTTT; CDR3: CASSFRENTEAFF
J: TRBJ2-7; V: TRBV13; size: .; D: TRBD1; DNA: TGTGCCAGCAGCGAACGACAGGGTTCCGGCGTAGACGAGCAGTACTTC; CDR3: CASSERQGSGVDEQYF
J: TRBJ1-1; V: TRBV7-9; size: .; D: .; DNA: TGTGCCAGCAGCTTAGCGGACACGGCCACCGGTGAAGCTTTCTTT; CDR3: CASSLADTATGEAFF
J: TRBJ2-7; V: TRBV5-6; size: .; D: .; DNA: TGTGCCAGCAGCCCTCAGGGGTCAAACTACGAGCAGTACTTC; CDR3: CASSPQGSNYEQYF
J: TRBJ2-5; V: TRBV9; size: .; D: TRBD2; DNA: TGTGCCAGCAGCGTTGGGACTAAGGGGGAGACCCAGTACTTC; CDR3: CASSVGTKGETQYF
J: TRBJ2-2; V: TRBV4-3; size: .; D: .; DNA: TGCGCCAGCAGCCAAGATTCGGTAGCGCCCAACACCGGGGAGCTGTTTTTT; CDR3: CASSQDSVAPNTGELFF
J: TRBJ1-2; V: TRBV5-6; size: .; D: .; DNA: TGTGCCAGCAGCTTGCCGGGTAACTATGGCTACACCTTC; CDR3: CASSLPGNYGYTF
J: TRBJ1-4; V: TRBV10-3; size: once; D: TRBD1; DNA: TGTGCCATCAGTGAGGGGACAGGTACAGAAAAACTGTTTTTT; CDR3: CAISEGTGTEKLFF
J: TRBJ2-5; V: TRBV7-8; size: .; D: .; DNA: TGTGCCAGCAGGTCCCAGGAGACCCAGTACTTC; CDR3: CASRSQETQYF
J: TRBJ1-5; V: TRBV19; size: .; D: .; DNA: TGTGCCAGTAGTACCTGGACACGATATAGCAATCAGCCCCAGCATTTT; CDR3: CASSTWTRYSNQPQHF
J: TRBJ2-6; V: TRBV2; size: .; D: .; DNA: TGTGCCAGCAGAGGGAGCTCTGGGGCCAACGTCCTGACTTTC; CDR3: CASRGSSGANVLTF
J: TRBJ2-1; V: TRBV19; size: few; D: .; DNA: TGTGCCAGTAGCCACCTCCATGGGGGCCCCTCACTCTACAATGAGCAGTTCTTC; CDR3: CASSHLHGGPSLYNEQFF
J: TRBJ1-1; V: TRBV5-1; size: .; D: TRBD1; DNA: TGCGCCAGCAGCTTGAGGACAGGGGTATTCACTGAAGCTTTCTTT; CDR3: CASSLRTGVFTEAFF
J: TRBJ2-3; V: TRBV7-8; size: .; D: TRBD2; DNA: TGTGCCAGCAGCGGTACTAGCGGGGGTTTTGGGGACGATACGCAGTATTTT; CDR3: CASSGTSGGFGDDTQYF
J: TRBJ2-2; V: TRBV30; size: .; D: TRBD2; DNA: TGTGCCTGGAGCCTGGGGCTAGCGGGCCTTATCACCGGGGAGCTGTTTTTT; CDR3: CAWSLGLAGLITGELFF
J: TRBJ1-2; V: TRBV5-1; size: few; D: .; DNA: TGCGCCAGCAGCTTTGACAGACGAGCTAACTATGGCTACACCTTC; CDR3: CASSFDRRANYGYTF
J: TRBJ2-5; V: TRBV18; size: .; D: .; DNA: TGTGCCAGCTCACCATCCAGGGCCGAAGAGACCCAGTACTTC; CDR3: CASSPSRAEETQYF
J: TRBJ2-1; V: TRBV6-2/TRBV6-3; size: .; D: .; DNA: TGTGCCAGCAGTTACTCGAACACAGGGTTTTCTTACAATGAGCAGTTCTTC; CDR3: CASSYSNTGFSYNEQFF
J: TRBJ2-5; V: TRBV10-3; size: few; D: TRBD2; DNA: TGTGCCATCAGTCCAACGGGGGGACTAAACCAAGAGACCCAGTACTTC; CDR3: CAISPTGGLNQETQYF
J: TRBJ2-7; V: TRBV13; size: .; D: .; DNA: TGTGCCAGCAGGCAGGGGATCTACGAGCAGTACTTC; CDR3: CASRQGIYEQYF
J: TRBJ1-2; V: TRBV5-1; size: .; D: TRBD1; DNA: TGCGCCAGCAGCGACGGGGGACAGAACTATGGCTACACCTTC; CDR3: CASSDGGQNYGYTF
J: TRBJ1-5; V: TRBV19; size: .; D: .; DNA: TGTGCCAGTAGATCAACAGGGTTATCTCAGCCCCAGCATTTT; CDR3: CASRSTGLSQPQHF
J: TRBJ2-7; V: TRBV11-3; size: few; D: .; DNA: TGTGCCAGCAGCTTAAACAGGCTTGCCTACGAGCAGTACTTC; CDR3: CASSLNRLAYEQYF
J: TRBJ1-4; V: TRBV5-1; size: once; D: TRBD1; DNA: TGCGCCAGCAGCCGGGGACAGGGTAACGAAAAACTGTTTTTT; CDR3: CASSRGQGNEKLFF
J: TRBJ1-1; V: TRBV7-6; size: .; D: .; DNA: TGTGCCAGCAGCTTAGGAGGCTCCGACGGGGCTTTCTTT; CDR3: CASSLGGSDGAFF
J: TRBJ1-2; V: TRBV19; size: .; D: TRBD1; DNA: TGTGCCAGTAGTACAACCGGGACAGGGGATTATGGCTACACCTTC; CDR3: CASSTTGTGDYGYTF
J: TRBJ1-4; V: TRBV6-5; size: .; D: .; DNA: TGTGCCAGCAGTTACGGGGGGGGTGAAAAACTGTTTTTT; CDR3: CASSYGGGEKLFF
J: TRBJ2-3; V: TRBV5-1; size: .; D: TRBD2; DNA: TGCGCCAGCAGCCCCGGACTGCGGGGGATAACAGATACGCAGTATTTT; CDR3: CASSPGLRGITDTQYF
J: TRBJ1-1; V: TRBV6-6; size: .; D: TRBD1; DNA: TGTGCCAGCAGTTACTCGACAGGGCTGAACACTGAAGCTTTCTTT; CDR3: CASSYSTGLNTEAFF
J: TRBJ2-1; V: TRBV9; size: .; D: TRBD1; DNA: TGTGCCAGCAGCCCTACGGGACAGGCTTACAATGAGCAGTTCTTC; CDR3: CASSPTGQAYNEQFF
J: TRBJ1-2; V: TRBV10-3; size: few; D: TRBD1; DNA: TGTGCCATAAGGGGACAGGGGGCGGAGGGCTACACCTTC; CDR3: CAIRGQGAEGYTF
J: TRBJ1-5; V: TRBV12-3/TRBV12-4; size: .; D: .; DNA: TGTGCCAGCAGTTCACAGGGTGCCCAGCCCCAGCATTTT; CDR3: CASSSQGAQPQHF
J: TRBJ2-6; V: TRBV4-2; size: .; D: TRBD1; DNA: TGTGCCAGCAGCCAAGTGGGACAGGGGGTCTCTGGGGCCAACGTCCTGACTTTC; CDR3: CASSQVGQGVSGANVLTF